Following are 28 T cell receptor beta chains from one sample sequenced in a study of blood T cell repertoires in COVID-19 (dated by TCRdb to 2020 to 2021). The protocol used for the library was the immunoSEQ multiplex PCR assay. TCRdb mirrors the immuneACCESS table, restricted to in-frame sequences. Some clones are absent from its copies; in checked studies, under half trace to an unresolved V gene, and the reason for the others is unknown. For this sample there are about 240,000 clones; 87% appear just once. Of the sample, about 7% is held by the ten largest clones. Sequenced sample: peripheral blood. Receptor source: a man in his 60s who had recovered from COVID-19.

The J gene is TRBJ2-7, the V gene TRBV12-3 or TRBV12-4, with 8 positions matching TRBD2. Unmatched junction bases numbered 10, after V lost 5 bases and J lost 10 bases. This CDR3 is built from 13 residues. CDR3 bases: TGTGCCAGCAGTGAAAACCTTGGACTAGCTCAGTACTTC. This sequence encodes CASSENLGLAQYF.

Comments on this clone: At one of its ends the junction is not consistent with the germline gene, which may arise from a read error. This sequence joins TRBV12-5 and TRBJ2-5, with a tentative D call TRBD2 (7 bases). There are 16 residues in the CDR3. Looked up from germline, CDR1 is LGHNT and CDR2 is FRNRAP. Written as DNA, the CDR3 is TGTGCTAGTGGATTGGGGGCGAGCGGGGCGCAAGAGACCCAGTACTTC. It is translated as CASGLGASGAQETQYF.

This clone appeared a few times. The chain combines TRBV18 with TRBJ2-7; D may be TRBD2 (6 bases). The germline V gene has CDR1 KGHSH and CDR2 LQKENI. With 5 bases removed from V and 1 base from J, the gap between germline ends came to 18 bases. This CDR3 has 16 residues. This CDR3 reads CASSYHTGVLSYEQYV. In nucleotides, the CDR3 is TGTGCCAGCTCATACCACACGGGGGTCCTATCCTACGAGCAGTACGTC.

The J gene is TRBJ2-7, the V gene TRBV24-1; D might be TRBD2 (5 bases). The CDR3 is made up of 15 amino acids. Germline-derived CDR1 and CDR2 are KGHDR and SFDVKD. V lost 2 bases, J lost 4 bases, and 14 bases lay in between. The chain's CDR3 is CATSDSYRGKYEQYF. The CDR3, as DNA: TGTGCCACCAGTGATTCCTACAGAGGGAAATACGAGCAGTACTTC.

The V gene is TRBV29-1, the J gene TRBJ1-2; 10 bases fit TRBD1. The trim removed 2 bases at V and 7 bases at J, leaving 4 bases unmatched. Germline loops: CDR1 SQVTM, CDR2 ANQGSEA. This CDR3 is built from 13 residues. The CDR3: CSVETTGGPGYTF. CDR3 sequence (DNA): TGCAGCGTTGAAACGACAGGGGGCCCTGGCTACACCTTC.

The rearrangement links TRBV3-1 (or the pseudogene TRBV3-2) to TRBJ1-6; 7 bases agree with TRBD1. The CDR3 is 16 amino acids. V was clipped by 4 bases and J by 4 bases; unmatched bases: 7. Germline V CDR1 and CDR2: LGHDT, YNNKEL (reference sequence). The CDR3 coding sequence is TGTGCCAGCAGCCCGACAGGGCCAACATATAATTCACCCCTCCACTTT. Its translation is CASSPTGPTYNSPLHF.

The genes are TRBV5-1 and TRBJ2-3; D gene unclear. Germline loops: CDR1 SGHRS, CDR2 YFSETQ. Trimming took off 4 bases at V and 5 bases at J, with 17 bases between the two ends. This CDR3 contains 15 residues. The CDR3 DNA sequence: TGCGCCAGCAGCGTCTTGGGCGCTACTGGAGATACGCAGTATTTT. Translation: CASSVLGATGDTQYF.

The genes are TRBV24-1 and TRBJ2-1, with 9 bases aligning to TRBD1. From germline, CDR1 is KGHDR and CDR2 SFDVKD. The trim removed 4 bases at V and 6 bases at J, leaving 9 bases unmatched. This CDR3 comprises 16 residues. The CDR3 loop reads CATSDPGQGSGNEQFF. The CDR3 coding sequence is TGTGCCACCAGTGACCCAGGACAGGGGTCTGGCAATGAGCAGTTCTTC.

CDR3 residues: CASRDTTYEQYF. CDR3 nucleotides: TGTGCCAGCCGGGACACAACCTACGAGCAGTACTTC. The rearrangement links TRBV6-5 to TRBJ2-7; possibly TRBD1 for D (6 bases). This CDR3 spans 12 amino acids. CDR1 is MNHEY, CDR2 SVGAGI, per germline. Between the trimmed V and J ends, which lost 8 bases and 2 bases, there was a span of 10 bases.

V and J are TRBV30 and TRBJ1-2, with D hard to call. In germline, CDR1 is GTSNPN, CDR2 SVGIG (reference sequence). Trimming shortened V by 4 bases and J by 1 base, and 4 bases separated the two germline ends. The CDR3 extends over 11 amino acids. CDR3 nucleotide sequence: TGTGCCTGGATTCATAACTATGGCTACACCTTC. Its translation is CAWIHNYGYTF.

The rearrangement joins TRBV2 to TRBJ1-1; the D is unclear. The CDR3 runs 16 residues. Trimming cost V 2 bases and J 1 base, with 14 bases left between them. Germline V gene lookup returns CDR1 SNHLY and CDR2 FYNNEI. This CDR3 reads CASSERSAGKNTEAFF. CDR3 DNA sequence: TGTGCCAGCAGTGAACGGTCGGCGGGAAAGAACACTGAAGCTTTCTTT.

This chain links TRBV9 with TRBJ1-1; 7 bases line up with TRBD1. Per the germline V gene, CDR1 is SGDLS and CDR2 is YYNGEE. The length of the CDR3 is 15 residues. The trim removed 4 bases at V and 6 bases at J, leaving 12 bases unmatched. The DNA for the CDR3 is TGTGCCAGCAGCCCCTTAGGGGGCCCCACTGCTGAAGCTTTCTTT. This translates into CASSPLGGPTAEAFF.

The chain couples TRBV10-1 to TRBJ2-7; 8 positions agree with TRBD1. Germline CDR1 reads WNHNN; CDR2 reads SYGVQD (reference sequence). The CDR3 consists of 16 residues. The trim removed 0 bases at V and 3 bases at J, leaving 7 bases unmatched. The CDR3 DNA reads TGCGCCAGCAGTGAGTCCCGGGACAGGATGATCTACGAGCAGTACTTC. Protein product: CASSESRDRMIYEQYF.

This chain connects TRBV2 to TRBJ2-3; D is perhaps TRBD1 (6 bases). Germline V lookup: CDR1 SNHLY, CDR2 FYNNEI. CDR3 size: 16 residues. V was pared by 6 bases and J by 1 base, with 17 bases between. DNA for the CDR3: TGTGCCAGCAGCCTCGCCAGGGGATGGGGCACAGATACGCAGTATTTT. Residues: CASSLARGWGTDTQYF.

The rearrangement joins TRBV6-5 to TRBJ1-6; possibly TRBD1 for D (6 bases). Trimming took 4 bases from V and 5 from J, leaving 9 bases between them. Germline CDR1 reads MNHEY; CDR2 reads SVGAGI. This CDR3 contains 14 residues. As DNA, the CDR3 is TGTGCCAGCAGTTCGGACAGAAATAATTCACCCCTCCACTTT. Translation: CASSSDRNNSPLHF.

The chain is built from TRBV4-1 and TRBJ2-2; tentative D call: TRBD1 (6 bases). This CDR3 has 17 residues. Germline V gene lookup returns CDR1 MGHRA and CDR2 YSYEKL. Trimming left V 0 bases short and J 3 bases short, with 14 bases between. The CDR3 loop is CASSQDFYRVDTGELFF. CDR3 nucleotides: TGCGCCAGCAGCCAAGATTTTTACAGGGTGGACACCGGGGAGCTGTTTTTT.

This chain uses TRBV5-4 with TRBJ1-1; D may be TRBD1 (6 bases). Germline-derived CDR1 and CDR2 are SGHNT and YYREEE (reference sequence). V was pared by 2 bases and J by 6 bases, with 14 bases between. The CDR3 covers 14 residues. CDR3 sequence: CASSFQGSGAEAFF. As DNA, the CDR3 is TGTGCCAGCAGCTTTCAGGGATCAGGGGCTGAAGCTTTCTTT.

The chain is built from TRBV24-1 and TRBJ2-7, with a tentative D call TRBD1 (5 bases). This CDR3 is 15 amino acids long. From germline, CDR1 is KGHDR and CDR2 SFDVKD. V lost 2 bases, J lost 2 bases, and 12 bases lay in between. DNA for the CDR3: TGTGCCACCAGTGATTCTAAAGGGGCGGCCTACGAGCAGTACTTC. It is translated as CATSDSKGAAYEQYF.

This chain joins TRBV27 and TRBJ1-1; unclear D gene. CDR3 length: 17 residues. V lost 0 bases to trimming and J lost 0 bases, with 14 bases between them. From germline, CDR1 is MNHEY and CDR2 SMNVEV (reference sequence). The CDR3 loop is CASSLSFISSMNTEAFF. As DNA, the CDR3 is TGTGCCAGCAGTTTATCGTTTATATCCTCTATGAACACTGAAGCTTTCTTT.

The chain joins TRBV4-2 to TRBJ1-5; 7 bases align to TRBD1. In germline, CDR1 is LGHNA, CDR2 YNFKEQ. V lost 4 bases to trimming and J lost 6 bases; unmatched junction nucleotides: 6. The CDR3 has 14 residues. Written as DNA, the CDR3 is TGTGCCAGCAGCCTACAGGGGAAGGGTCAGCCCCAGCATTTT. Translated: CASSLQGKGQPQHF.

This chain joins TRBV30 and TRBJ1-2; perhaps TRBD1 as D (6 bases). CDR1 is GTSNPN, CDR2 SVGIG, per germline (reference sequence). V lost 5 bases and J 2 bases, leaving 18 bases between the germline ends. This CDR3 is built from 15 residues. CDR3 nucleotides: TGTGCCTGGCGCGGGGGGGGCCGGGGAAACTATGGCTACACCTTC. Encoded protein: CAWRGGGRGNYGYTF. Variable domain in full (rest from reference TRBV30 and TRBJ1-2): SQTIHQWPATLVQPVGSPLSLECTVEGTSNPNLYWYRQAAGRGLQLLFYSVGIGQISSEVPQNLSASRPQDRQFILSSKKLLLSDSGFYLCAWRGGGRGNYGYTFGSGTRLTVV.

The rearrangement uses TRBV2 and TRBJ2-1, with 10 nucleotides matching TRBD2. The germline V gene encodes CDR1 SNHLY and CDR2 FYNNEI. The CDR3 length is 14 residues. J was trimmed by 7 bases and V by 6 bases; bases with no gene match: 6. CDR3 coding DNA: TGTGCCAGCAGAGCTAGCGGGGGAACTAATGAGCAGTTCTTC. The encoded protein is CASRASGGTNEQFF. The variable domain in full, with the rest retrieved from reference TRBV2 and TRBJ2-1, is EPEVTQTPSHQVTQMGQEVILRCVPISNHLYFYWYRQILGQKVEFLVSFYNNEISEKSEIFDDQFSVERPDGSNFTLKIRSTKLEDSAMYFCASRASGGTNEQFFGPGTRLTVL.

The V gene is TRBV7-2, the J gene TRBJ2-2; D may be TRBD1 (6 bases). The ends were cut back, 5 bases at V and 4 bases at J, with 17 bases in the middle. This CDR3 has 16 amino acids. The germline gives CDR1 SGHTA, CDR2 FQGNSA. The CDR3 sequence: CASSIPQGRSTGELFF. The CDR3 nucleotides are TGTGCCAGCAGCATCCCCCAGGGGCGTAGCACCGGGGAGCTGTTTTTT.

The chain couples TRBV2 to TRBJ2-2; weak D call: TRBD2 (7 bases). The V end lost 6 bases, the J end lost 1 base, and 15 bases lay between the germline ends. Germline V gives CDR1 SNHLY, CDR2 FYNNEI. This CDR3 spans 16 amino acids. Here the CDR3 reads CASSGRGAKNTGELFF. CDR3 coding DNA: TGTGCCAGCAGCGGTCGGGGGGCGAAGAACACCGGGGAGCTGTTTTTT. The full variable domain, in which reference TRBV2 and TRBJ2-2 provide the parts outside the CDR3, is EPEVTQTPSHQVTQMGQEVILRCVPISNHLYFYWYRQILGQKVEFLVSFYNNEISEKSEIFDDQFSVERPDGSNFTLKIRSTKLEDSAMYFCASSGRGAKNTGELFFGEGSRLTVL.

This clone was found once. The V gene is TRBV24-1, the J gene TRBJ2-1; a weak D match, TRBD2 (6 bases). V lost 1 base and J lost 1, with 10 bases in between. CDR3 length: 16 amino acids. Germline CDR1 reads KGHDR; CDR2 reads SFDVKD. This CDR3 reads CATSDFGGKSYNEQFF. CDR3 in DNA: TGTGCCACCAGTGATTTCGGGGGAAAATCCTACAATGAGCAGTTCTTC.

The DNA of the CDR3 is TGTGCCTGGAGAACCAGCGGGGGAGGAGAGACCCAGTACTTC. Residues: CAWRTSGGGETQYF. The chain combines TRBV30 with TRBJ2-5; 8 nucleotides line up with TRBD2. The germline gives CDR1 GTSNPN, CDR2 SVGIG (reference sequence). V lost 3 bases, J lost 4 bases, and 7 bases stayed unmatched. This CDR3 is built from 14 residues.

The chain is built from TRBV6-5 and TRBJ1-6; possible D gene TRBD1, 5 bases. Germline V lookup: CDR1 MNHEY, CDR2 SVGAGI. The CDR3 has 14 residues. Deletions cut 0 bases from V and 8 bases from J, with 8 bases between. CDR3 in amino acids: CASSYSWGDSPLHF. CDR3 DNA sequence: TGTGCCAGCAGTTACTCCTGGGGGGATTCACCCCTCCACTTT.

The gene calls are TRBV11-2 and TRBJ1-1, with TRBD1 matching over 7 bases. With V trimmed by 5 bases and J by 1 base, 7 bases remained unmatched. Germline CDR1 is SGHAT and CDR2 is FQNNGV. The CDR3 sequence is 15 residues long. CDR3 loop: CASSPFGTANTEAFF. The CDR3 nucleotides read TGTGCCAGCAGCCCATTTGGGACAGCGAACACTGAAGCTTTCTTT.